The present T cell receptor (beta chain) was sequenced within a study of blood T cell repertoires in COVID-19. Study-level background: T cells, B-cell-depleted T cells, or PBMCs provided the cDNA or gDNA that served as material.

The CDR3 is 12 amino acids. Germline V CDR1 and CDR2: GTSNPN, SVGIG (reference sequence). The ends lost 5 bases at V and 6 bases at J; junction bases unmatched: 4. Participants reported their clinical history, and cohort assignment relied on those reports. TCRdb's table, derived via immunoSEQ multiplex PCR, lists solely in-frame clones and lacks some. The sample carries 150,000 to 200,000 clones, less than 90% recorded once. This clone appeared once. The chain couples TRBV30 to TRBJ1-1, with TRBD1 matching over 9 bases. The sequenced sample consisted of PBMCs or T cells enriched from blood (not recorded which). This clonotype was obtained from a woman aged 45-65 years who had recovered from COVID-19. As DNA, the CDR3 is TGTGCCTGGGAACAGGGGGCTGCTGAAGCTTTCTTT. Translated: CAWEQGAAEAFF.